These T cell receptor beta chains were read from a single sample in a study of blood T cell repertoires in COVID-19. Method: immunoSEQ multiplex PCR; TCRdb's copy keeps in-frame clones and lacks some. The sample lists roughly 250,000 clones, roughly nine tenths seen once, with approximately 12% in the top ten. The sequenced sample was peripheral blood. The receptors here all came from a woman between 25 and 40 years old with COVID-19, enrolled during active disease. Each CDR3 is given with its conserved first and last residue. Each record gives: CDR3 length, V gene, CDR3 protein.

19,TRBV2,CASSEWKGDPTGLTDTQYF
14,TRBV29-1,CSALIQGRKNTIYF
12,TRBV7-9,CASSSHNTEAFF
16,TRBV5-1,CASRSGQGAGLETQYF
11,TRBV6-5,CATQLPLEQFF
15,TRBV6-6,CASSSRLFSTDTQYF
11,TRBV20-1,CSARTDYGYTF
17,TRBV12-5,CASGLENGTPNNSPLHF
14,TRBV28,CASRATGDNSPLHF
16,TRBV5-4,CASSAGLEGSSGELFF
15,TRBV5-1,CASSLGDREEQPQHF
15,TRBV7-9,CASSLPPGQGDGYTF
17,TRBV11-2,CASSHQRGGPNTGELFF
12,TRBV6-5,CASSPKGQKLFF
17,TRBV5-4,CASSLGTSGGSNNEQFF
15,TRBV2,CASSPNGGTSYEQYF
15,TRBV6-5,CASSFRPGVNTEAFF
13,TRBV11-2,CASSPAVRETQYF
18,TRBV27,CASRLGGGDITSYNEQFF
16,TRBV5-1,CASSFGSAGNTGELFF
11,TRBV6-2/TRBV6-3,CASSVEVTQYF
15,TRBV6-4,CASSDGTSMTDTQYF
13,TRBV4-1,CASTVGATGELFF
12,TRBV10-3,CAIRSDADAQYF
19,TRBV7-9,CASSFLNGRDTLWSYEQYF
14,TRBV6-2/TRBV6-3,CASSYSWRGTEAFF
12,TRBV11-2,CASSAPGARAFF
15,TRBV20-1,CSASVRRGRDQPQHF
15,TRBV3-1/TRBV3-2,CASSQAGTRIYEQYF
12,TRBV14,CASSQGSYKQYF
13,TRBV4-1,CASSHGLSYGYTF
18,TRBV27,CASSSPLGAGGHTGELFF
18,TRBV5-1,CASSGGGPLIISYNEQFF
15,TRBV2,CASSEFAGTGTEAFF
17,TRBV7-9,CASSLPFSGGLYNEQFF
15,TRBV10-2,CASSLGQGGGQPQHF
12,TRBV19,CASSQGNTEAFF
15,TRBV5-1,CASSRSGAGGDTQYF
15,TRBV6-5,CASSYGASKVYEQYF
15,TRBV21-1,CASSKARQLYYEQYF
14,TRBV29-1,CTTWGGRGATEAFF
17,TRBV7-9,CASSLGLTGIGVNGYTF